The 22 T cell receptor beta chains presented below share a single source sample, sequenced in a study of patients and donors after allogeneic stem cell transplantation. Each CDR3 protein is one row after TCRdb ran MiXCR on the RT-PCR reads. The sample includes about 89,000 distinct CDR3 sequences, approximately 49% of them seen just once. Sequenced material: blood, either unsorted or a sorted T cell fraction (not recorded which). Receptor source: a human donor who was either an allogeneic HSCT recipient or a stem cell or donor lymphocyte infusion donor (not recorded which). It is not recorded whose cells these are; they may come from a transplant donor.

CDR3 bases: TGTGCCAGCAGCTTAGGGGACCGGATCTCTGGAAACACCATATATTTT. Its protein is CASSLGDRISGNTIYF. V gene TRBV7-9 combines with J gene TRBJ1-3, with D tentatively TRBD1 (5 bases). Per the germline V gene, CDR1 is SEHNR and CDR2 is FQNEAQ (reference sequence). Trimming left V 1 base short and J 0 bases short, with 10 bases between. This CDR3 has 16 residues.

This chain connects TRBV7-2 to TRBJ2-3, with 7 positions matching TRBD2. CDR1 SGHTA and CDR2 FQGNSA come from the germline V gene. Trimming removed 1 base from V and 0 bases from J; junction bases left unmatched: 7. This CDR3 spans 17 amino acids. The CDR3 here is CASSLGDYPMSTDTQYF. CDR3 sequence (DNA): TGTGCCAGCAGCTTAGGGGACTACCCTATGAGCACAGATACGCAGTATTTT.

The chain links TRBV5-4 to TRBJ1-1, with D tentatively TRBD1 (5 bases). Germline CDR1 reads SGHNT; CDR2 reads YYREEE (reference sequence). V lost 2 bases and J lost 8, with 16 bases in between. This CDR3 spans 14 amino acids. CDR3 residues: CASSFDRGGTEAFF. The CDR3 DNA is TGTGCCAGCAGCTTTGATAGGGGAGGTACGGAAGCTTTCTTT.

The V and J genes are TRBV6-5 and TRBJ1-5, with 8 bases that match TRBD1. CDR3 length: 13 residues. V dropped 6 bases and J dropped 7; count of bases not matched to a gene: 5. The germline gives CDR1 MNHEY, CDR2 SVGAGI. CDR3 nucleotides: TGTGCCAGCAGGGGACAGGTGAACCAGCCCCAGCATTTT. Translating gives CASRGQVNQPQHF.

The chain has TRBV6-5 and TRBJ1-2, with 7 bases that match TRBD1. V was pared by 6 bases and J by 7 bases, with 8 bases of the junction left unmatched. The CDR3 loop spans 13 amino acids. Germline V lookup: CDR1 MNHEY, CDR2 SVGAGI. CDR3 residues: CASSSRQGRGYTF. The CDR3 bases are TGTGCCAGCAGCTCCCGACAGGGTCGTGGCTACACCTTC.

This clonotype was recorded a few times. CDR3 loop: CSARDPGLSNQPQHF. For the CDR3, the DNA is TGCAGTGCTAGAGACCCGGGACTGAGCAATCAGCCCCAGCATTTT. The rearrangement joins TRBV20-1 to TRBJ1-5; D possibly corresponds to TRBD1 (5 bases). Germline-derived CDR1 and CDR2 are DFQATT and SNEGSKA (reference sequence). The CDR3 spans 15 residues. Trimming pared 0 bases from V and 1 base from J, leaving 10 bases between.

The DNA of the CDR3 is TGTGCCAGCAGAATGGACGGTGGTTATGGCTACACCTTC. As protein: CASRMDGGYGYTF. V is TRBV27 and J is TRBJ1-2; D uncertain. Germline lookup yields CDR1 MNHEY and CDR2 SMNVEV (reference sequence). The CDR3 consists of 13 residues. Trimming removed 6 bases at V and 5 bases at J, with 13 bases between.

The table lists this clonotype with a few counts. V usage is TRBV7-9 and J usage is TRBJ1-1; tentatively, D is TRBD1 (5 bases). V shed 1 base and J shed 5 bases, with 17 bases lying between them. The CDR3 length is 16 residues. CDR1 is SEHNR, CDR2 FQNEAQ, per germline (reference sequence). The CDR3: CASSLDFDRTGTEAFF. The CDR3 nucleotides read TGTGCCAGCAGCTTAGATTTTGACAGAACGGGGACTGAAGCTTTCTTT.

This clonotype has only a few counts. This sequence joins TRBV27 and TRBJ1-1; perhaps TRBD1 as D (5 bases). The length of the CDR3 is 15 residues. Germline V CDR1 and CDR2: MNHEY, SMNVEV (reference sequence). Trimming left V 2 bases short and J 0 bases short, with 10 bases between. Written as DNA, the CDR3 is TGTGCCAGCAGTTTAGGGGCGGCGGTGAACACTGAAGCTTTCTTT. Its protein product is CASSLGAAVNTEAFF.

The V and J genes are TRBV29-1 and TRBJ1-4; weak D call: TRBD1 (5 bases). V dropped 6 bases and J dropped 3 bases, with 20 bases sitting between them. Germline V gives CDR1 SQVTM, CDR2 ANQGSEA. CDR3 length equals 16 residues. The CDR3 loop is CSVRGERHDANEKLFF. For the CDR3, the DNA is TGCAGCGTCCGGGGGGAGAGGCACGATGCTAATGAAAAACTGTTTTTT.

This clonotype showed up just a few times. Here the CDR3 DNA reads TGCGCCAGCAGCCCCCAGGGAATTTCTAACTATGGCTACACCTTC. Translation: CASSPQGISNYGYTF. J is TRBJ1-2 and V is TRBV5-1; maybe TRBD1 (5 bases). The V gene's germline CDR1 is SGHRS and CDR2 YFSETQ. V lost 4 bases to trimming and J lost 0 bases, with 13 bases between them. CDR3 length: 15 residues.

CDR3 amino acids: CASSVESGQGLAFF. CDR3 DNA: TGTGCCAGCAGCGTAGAATCGGGACAGGGGTTAGCTTTCTTT. V gene TRBV9 combines with J gene TRBJ1-1, with 10 bases matching TRBD1. The CDR3 is 14 residues long. After removal of 0 bases from V and 10 bases from J, the junction contained 6 bases not matched to a gene. Germline assignment: CDR1 SGDLS and CDR2 YYNGEE.

This clonotype occurred once. The rearrangement joins TRBV27 to TRBJ2-3; no firm D call. This CDR3 contains 14 residues. V was trimmed by 2 bases and J by 7 bases, leaving 13 bases between them. Looked up from germline, CDR1 is MNHEY and CDR2 is SMNVEV (reference sequence). CDR3 amino acids: CASSLRPPENTQYF. CDR3 nucleotides: TGTGCCAGCAGTTTACGTCCGCCAGAAAATACGCAGTATTTT.

This sequence joins TRBV20-1 and TRBJ1-2, with D perhaps TRBD1 (6 bases). Per germline, CDR1 DFQATT and CDR2 SNEGSKA (reference sequence). The V end lost 1 base, the J end lost 1 base, and 7 bases lay between the germline ends. The CDR3 has 13 residues. CDR3 sequence (DNA): TGCAGTGCTAGAGGGACAGATAACTATGGCTACACCTTC. Its translation is CSARGTDNYGYTF.

The rearrangement links TRBV7-9 to TRBJ1-1; D gene ambiguous. The germline V gene has CDR1 SEHNR and CDR2 FQNEAQ (reference sequence). Between the trimmed V and J ends, which lost 1 base and 5 bases, there was a span of 8 bases. This CDR3 contains 13 residues. This CDR3 reads CASSLDGKTEAFF. CDR3 nucleotides: TGTGCCAGCAGCTTAGATGGTAAGACTGAAGCTTTCTTT.

This clonotype was seen once. The CDR3 region has the DNA TGCGCCAGCAGCTTGGCCGGTGCAACTAATGAAAAACTGTTTTTT. Amino acid sequence: CASSLAGATNEKLFF. The rearrangement joins TRBV5-1 to TRBJ1-4; no definite D call. Germline-derived CDR1 and CDR2 are SGHRS and YFSETQ. The CDR3 contains 15 residues. V lost 0 bases to trimming and J lost 0 bases, with 6 bases between them.

This rearrangement joins TRBV29-1 to TRBJ1-1; a weak D match, TRBD1 (6 bases). Germline CDR1 and CDR2: SQVTM and ANQGSEA. The CDR3 contains 13 residues. V gave up 4 bases and J gave up 1 base, with 10 bases separating them. CDR3 in amino acids: CSVGQQGNTEAFF. The CDR3 DNA is TGCAGCGTTGGTCAACAGGGGAACACTGAAGCTTTCTTT.

This clonotype was observed once. This rearrangement joins TRBV29-1 to TRBJ2-5; either TRBD1 or TRBD2 may supply D (5 bases each). Trimming pared 2 bases from V and 1 base from J, leaving 14 bases between. Germline V gene lookup returns CDR1 SQVTM and CDR2 ANQGSEA. This CDR3 region has 15 residues. The CDR3 bases are TGCAGCGTTGAATGGGACGAAGTGATCCAAGAGACCCAGTACTTC. It specifies CSVEWDEVIQETQYF.

The chain has TRBV28 and TRBJ1-5; D gene unclear. The germline CDR1 and CDR2 sequences are MDHEN and SYDVKM. The CDR3 is 13 amino acids. Trimming removed 3 bases from V and 4 bases from J, with 7 bases in between. In DNA, the CDR3 is TGTGCCAGCAGTTTTTACGGGAATCAGCCCCAGCATTTT. Its protein product is CASSFYGNQPQHF. Drawing the rest from reference TRBV28 and TRBJ1-5, the complete variable domain is DVKVTQSSRYLVKRTGEKVFLECVQDMDHENMFWYRQDPGLGLRLIYFSYDVKMKEKGDIPEGYSVSREKKERFSLILESASTNQTSMYLCASSFYGNQPQHFGDGTRLSIL.

This chain uses TRBV29-1 with TRBJ2-1, with 14 positions matching TRBD2. The CDR3 consists of 17 residues. Germline V gives CDR1 SQVTM, CDR2 ANQGSEA. V lost 5 bases to trimming and J lost 8 bases; unmatched junction nucleotides: 14. CDR3 DNA: TGCAGCGTTCAGGGACTAGCGGGAGTGTTCCCCGGCGATGAGCAGTTCTTC. It specifies CSVQGLAGVFPGDEQFF.

This sequence joins TRBV20-1 and TRBJ1-2; D may be TRBD1 (6 bases). Trimming cost V 2 bases and J 4 bases, with 14 bases left between them. The CDR3 has 14 residues. The germline V gene encodes CDR1 DFQATT and CDR2 SNEGSKA (reference sequence). For the CDR3, the DNA is TGCAGTGCTAGACCGGCGACAGGATTCTATGGCTACACCTTC. Translating gives CSARPATGFYGYTF.

The rearrangement uses TRBV27 and TRBJ1-6, with D maybe TRBD1 (6 bases). Germline assignment: CDR1 MNHEY and CDR2 SMNVEV (reference sequence). CDR3 length equals 13 residues. V was shortened by 3 bases and J by 10 bases, with 10 bases between the two germline ends. CDR3 amino acids: CASSFRGNSPLHF. In nucleotides, the CDR3 is TGTGCCAGCAGTTTCAGGGGAAACTCACCCCTCCACTTT.